A single sample gave rise to the 26 T cell receptor beta chains below, sequenced in a study of shared clonotypes between healthy human individuals. CD8 cells classed as naive were CD45RO-negative and positively selected for CCR7, excluding terminally differentiated effector memory CD45RA+ cells. Method: immunoSEQ multiplex PCR; TCRdb's copy keeps in-frame clones and lacks some. The table shows around 580,000 clones, with roughly 98% occurring only once. Sequenced: naive CD8+ T cells sorted from blood. The receptors were sampled from a man in his thirties or forties in good health.

The chain is built from TRBV30 and TRBJ2-7, with a weak D call TRBD1 (6 bases). The CDR3 extends over 12 amino acids. Trimming cost V 1 base and J 9 bases, with 13 bases left between them. CDR1 and CDR2 from the germline V gene are GTSNPN and SVGIG (reference sequence). CDR3 sequence reads: CAWSAGGGGQYF. The CDR3 DNA follows: TGTGCCTGGAGTGCCGGTGGGGGCGGGCAGTACTTC.

Only one count was recorded for this clone. Other DNA sequences in this sample translate to the same CDR3. The J gene is TRBJ1-1, the V gene TRBV19; a possible D gene is TRBD1 (5 bases). The germline gives CDR1 LNHDA, CDR2 SQIVND (reference sequence). CDR3 length equals 14 residues. The ends were cut back, 3 bases at V and 1 base at J, with 9 bases in the middle. In nucleotides, the CDR3 is TGTGCCAGTAGTATGGGGACGGGGAACACTGAAGCTTTCTTT. Encoded protein: CASSMGTGNTEAFF.

The CDR3 coding sequence is TGCGCCAGCAGCTTCCGACAGGGTTTGAACACTGAAGCTTTCTTT. This gives the protein CASSFRQGLNTEAFF. The V and J genes are TRBV5-1 and TRBJ1-1; TRBD1 matches 7 bases. The CDR3 contains 15 residues. The germline V gene has CDR1 SGHRS and CDR2 YFSETQ. Trimming cost V 2 bases and J 0 bases; bases outside gene matches: 4.

The chain couples TRBV25-1 to TRBJ2-2, with D perhaps matching TRBD1 or TRBD2 (5 bases each). CDR3 size: 13 residues. V was cut by 1 base and J by 7 bases, with 7 bases left in between. Germline CDR1 and CDR2: MGHDK and SYGVNS. The CDR3 sequence: CASSESRGGELFF. The CDR3 DNA follows: TGTGCCAGCAGTGAATCGAGGGGCGGGGAGCTGTTTTTT.

This chain joins TRBV25-1 and TRBJ2-1, with 14 bases lining up with TRBD2. V was clipped by 10 bases and J by 4 bases; unmatched bases: 9. This CDR3 is 16 amino acids long. Looked up from germline, CDR1 is MGHDK and CDR2 is SYGVNS. CDR3 amino acids: CATLPGLAGDYNEQFF. The DNA of the CDR3 is TGTGCCACTCTGCCGGGACTAGCGGGAGATTACAATGAGCAGTTCTTC.

V usage is TRBV7-9 and J usage is TRBJ1-2; no firm D call. Trimming removed 3 bases from V and 4 bases from J, with 9 bases in between. From germline, CDR1 is SEHNR and CDR2 FQNEAQ (reference sequence). The CDR3 runs 13 residues. The CDR3 sequence: CASSFVRSYGYTF. In DNA, the CDR3 is TGTGCCAGCAGCTTCGTCAGAAGCTATGGCTACACCTTC. Combining the CDR3 with reference TRBV7-9 and TRBJ1-2 gives the whole variable domain DTGVSQNPRHKITKRGQNVTFRCDPISEHNRLYWYRQTLGQGPEFLTYFQNEAQLEKSRLLSDRFSAERPKGSFSTLEIQRTEQGDSAMYLCASSFVRSYGYTFGSGTRLTVV.

J is TRBJ1-1 and V is TRBV7-6; weak D call: TRBD1 (5 bases). The germline V gene has CDR1 SGHVS and CDR2 FNYEAQ. CDR3 length: 17 residues. Trimming took off 3 bases at V and 5 bases at J, with 22 bases between the two ends. CDR3 in amino acids: CASSFPEKGTAGTEAFF. CDR3 DNA sequence: TGTGCCAGCAGCTTCCCGGAAAAAGGGACGGCGGGGACTGAAGCTTTCTTT.

Only one count was recorded for this clone. V usage is TRBV10-2 and J usage is TRBJ2-2; 9 bases line up with TRBD2. The CDR3 loop spans 14 amino acids. Germline trimming cut 11 bases from V and 4 bases from J; bases unmatched to any gene: 8. Germline-derived CDR1 and CDR2 are WSHSY and SAAADI. CDR3 sequence: CACGTSGSTGELFF. CDR3 bases: TGCGCCTGCGGAACTAGCGGGTCCACCGGGGAGCTGTTTTTT.

V is TRBV14 and J is TRBJ2-5; 8 nucleotides align to TRBD1. Per the germline V gene, CDR1 is SGHDN and CDR2 is FVKESK. V was pared by 3 bases and J by 0 bases, with 12 bases of the junction left unmatched. The CDR3 loop spans 18 amino acids. CDR3 loop: CASSHVAWQGADQETQYF. The CDR3 DNA reads TGTGCCAGCAGCCATGTAGCCTGGCAGGGGGCAGACCAAGAGACCCAGTACTTC. Together with reference TRBV14 and TRBJ2-5, the CDR3 gives the full variable domain: EAGVTQFPSHSVIEKGQTVTLRCDPISGHDNLYWYRRVMGKEIKFLLHFVKESKQDESGMPNNRFLAERTGGTYSTLKVQPAELEDSGVYFCASSHVAWQGADQETQYFGPGTRLLVL.

The V call is TRBV29-1, the J call TRBJ1-4, with D possibly being TRBD1 (5 bases). The germline V and J ends were trimmed by 6 bases and 5 bases, with 13 bases remaining between them. The CDR3 extends over 13 amino acids. Germline CDR1 and CDR2: SQVTM and ANQGSEA. The CDR3 loop reads CSVRDGLNEKLFF. CDR3 DNA: TGCAGCGTCCGGGACGGTCTAAATGAAAAACTGTTTTTT.

The count of this clone is one. The chain recombines TRBV6-1 with TRBJ2-7; no clear D. The CDR3 has 15 amino acids. Looked up from germline, CDR1 is MNHNS and CDR2 is SASEGT. Trimming cost V 3 bases and J 3 bases, with 15 bases left between them. The CDR3 protein is CASSETSTVGYEQYF. The CDR3 DNA follows: TGTGCCAGCAGTGAGACCAGCACGGTTGGCTACGAGCAGTACTTC.

The V and J genes are TRBV27 and TRBJ1-2; TRBD1 matches at 7 bases. From germline, CDR1 is MNHEY and CDR2 SMNVEV (reference sequence). The junction had 7 bases not matched to a gene; V was cut back by 4 bases and J by 5 bases. There are 14 residues in the CDR3. The CDR3 DNA reads as TGTGCCAGCAGTTATACGACAGGGCTGTATGGCTACACCTTC. Translated, it gives CASSYTTGLYGYTF.

The chain couples TRBV9 to TRBJ2-1, with D possibly TRBD2 on 6 matching bases. Trimming shortened V by 3 bases and J by 6 bases, and 16 bases separated the two germline ends. The germline gives CDR1 SGDLS, CDR2 YYNGEE. The CDR3 runs 15 residues. This CDR3 reads CASSGGLAPANEQFF. The DNA of the CDR3 is TGTGCCAGCAGCGGTGGCCTAGCGCCCGCCAATGAGCAGTTCTTC.

The rearrangement uses TRBV9 and TRBJ2-5; the match to TRBD1 covers 7 bases. Germline CDR1 is SGDLS and CDR2 is YYNGEE. The CDR3 has 17 residues. The trim removed 2 bases at V and 2 bases at J, leaving 12 bases unmatched. As DNA, the CDR3 is TGTGCCAGCAGCGTCCAGGGGGAAATCTTGGGGCAAGAGACCCAGTACTTC. Translating gives CASSVQGEILGQETQYF.

This clone appeared a single time. The J gene is TRBJ2-3, the V gene TRBV7-9; D is unresolved. V gave up 5 bases and J gave up 4 bases, with 10 bases separating them. CDR3 length: 13 amino acids. In germline, CDR1 is SEHNR, CDR2 FQNEAQ (reference sequence). The CDR3 here is CASSRSSADTQYF. CDR3 in DNA: TGTGCCAGCAGCCGAAGCAGTGCAGATACGCAGTATTTT. The full variable domain, in which reference TRBV7-9 and TRBJ2-3 provide the parts outside the CDR3, is DTGVSQNPRHKITKRGQNVTFRCDPISEHNRLYWYRQTLGQGPEFLTYFQNEAQLEKSRLLSDRFSAERPKGSFSTLEIQRTEQGDSAMYLCASSRSSADTQYFGPGTRLTVL.

The chain recombines TRBV29-1 with TRBJ2-5; 9 nucleotides match TRBD2. The junction had 5 bases not matched to a gene; V was cut back by 7 bases and J by 2 bases. Germline V gene data show CDR1 as SQVTM and CDR2 as ANQGSEA. This CDR3 spans 13 amino acids. CDR3 nucleotide sequence: TGCAGCGCCCCCGGACTAGCGCAAGAGACCCAGTACTTC. This codes for CSAPGLAQETQYF.

This clone was counted once. The rearrangement uses TRBV29-1 and TRBJ2-1, with TRBD1 as a possible D gene (6 bases). Trimming left V 0 bases short and J 3 bases short, with 21 bases between. The V gene's germline CDR1 is SQVTM and CDR2 ANQGSEA. This CDR3 spans 18 amino acids. The CDR3 is CSVEDRKVRDTLYNEQFF. Here the CDR3 DNA reads TGCAGCGTTGAAGACAGGAAGGTCCGGGACACTCTCTACAATGAGCAGTTCTTC.

On this clone: At the DNA level, this CDR3 is encoded by other sequences in the same sample as well. The chain carries TRBV27 and TRBJ2-1, with D possibly called TRBD1 or TRBD2 (5 bases each). CDR3 length equals 12 residues. From germline, CDR1 is MNHEY and CDR2 SMNVEV (reference sequence). V was cut by 2 bases and J by 6 bases, with 5 bases left in between. Here the CDR3 reads CASSLGGNEQFF. The CDR3 nucleotides read TGTGCCAGCAGTTTAGGGGGCAATGAGCAGTTCTTC.

The V gene is TRBV14, the J gene TRBJ2-3; 8 bases agree with TRBD1. J was trimmed by 0 bases and V by 1 base; bases with no gene match: 6. This CDR3 comprises 17 residues. CDR1 is SGHDN and CDR2 is FVKESK in the germline V gene. The CDR3, as DNA: TGTGCCAGCAGCCAAGGAGTGCAGGGGGCTAGCACAGATACGCAGTATTTT. It specifies CASSQGVQGASTDTQYF.

This clone was seen just once. This chain's CDR3 is CASSFIGGDPTYNEQFF. The CDR3 DNA follows: TGTGCCAGCAGCTTTATAGGTGGGGACCCAACCTACAATGAGCAGTTCTTC. The chain combines TRBV5-5 with TRBJ2-1; possibly TRBD1 or TRBD2 for D (5 bases each). The germline CDR1 and CDR2 sequences are SGHKS and YYEKEE (reference sequence). CDR3 size: 17 residues. The germline V and J ends were trimmed by 2 bases and 2 bases, with 17 bases remaining between them.

The CDR3 nucleotides read TGTGCCACCAGCAGAGTGGCGGGAGGAGGCACAGATACGCAGTATTTT. Amino acids: CATSRVAGGGTDTQYF. The chain recombines TRBV15 with TRBJ2-3; 8 nucleotides match TRBD2. V lost 1 base and J lost 1; bases outside the gene matches: 4. This CDR3 region has 16 residues. Germline V lookup: CDR1 LNHNV, CDR2 YYDKDF (reference sequence).

The chain employs TRBV13 and TRBJ2-1; TRBD2 aligns across 7 bases. Germline CDR1 PRHDT, CDR2 FYEKMQ (reference sequence). The ends lost 5 bases at V and 4 bases at J; junction bases unmatched: 11. CDR3 length: 16 amino acids. CDR3 DNA: TGTGCCAGCAGCCCGCTGGGGGGAGGGCCTTACAATGAGCAGTTCTTC. Its protein is CASSPLGGGPYNEQFF.

V usage is TRBV9 and J usage is TRBJ2-7; the D is unclear. The V and J ends lost 4 bases and 3 bases respectively, with 14 bases between them. Germline CDR1 is SGDLS and CDR2 is YYNGEE. The CDR3 spans 14 residues. CDR3 loop: CASSPSGSYYEQYF. CDR3 DNA sequence: TGTGCCAGCAGCCCGTCTGGCAGTTACTACGAGCAGTACTTC.

The J gene is TRBJ2-7, the V gene TRBV2; 7 positions match TRBD2. The CDR3 is made up of 15 amino acids. Germline CDR1 is SNHLY and CDR2 is FYNNEI. The trim removed 1 base at V and 2 bases at J, leaving 5 bases unmatched. Here the CDR3 DNA reads TGTGCCAGCAGTGAAGGAAGCGGGGTAACCTACGAGCAGTACTTC. Its translation is CASSEGSGVTYEQYF.

This chain connects TRBV27 to TRBJ2-7; D gene ambiguous. V lost 1 base and J lost 1, with 11 bases in between. CDR1 is MNHEY, CDR2 SMNVEV, per germline (reference sequence). This CDR3 region has 15 residues. In nucleotides, the CDR3 is TGTGCCAGCAGTTTATGGCCAGGAATTTCCTACGAGCAGTACTTC. It yields the protein CASSLWPGISYEQYF.

J is TRBJ2-1 and V is TRBV29-1; 8 positions match TRBD1. Germline CDR1 is SQVTM and CDR2 is ANQGSEA. The CDR3 is made up of 14 amino acids. With V trimmed by 1 base and J by 3 bases, 2 bases remained unmatched. This CDR3 is CSVEGTGNYNEQFF. DNA of the CDR3: TGCAGCGTTGAAGGGACAGGGAACTACAATGAGCAGTTCTTC.